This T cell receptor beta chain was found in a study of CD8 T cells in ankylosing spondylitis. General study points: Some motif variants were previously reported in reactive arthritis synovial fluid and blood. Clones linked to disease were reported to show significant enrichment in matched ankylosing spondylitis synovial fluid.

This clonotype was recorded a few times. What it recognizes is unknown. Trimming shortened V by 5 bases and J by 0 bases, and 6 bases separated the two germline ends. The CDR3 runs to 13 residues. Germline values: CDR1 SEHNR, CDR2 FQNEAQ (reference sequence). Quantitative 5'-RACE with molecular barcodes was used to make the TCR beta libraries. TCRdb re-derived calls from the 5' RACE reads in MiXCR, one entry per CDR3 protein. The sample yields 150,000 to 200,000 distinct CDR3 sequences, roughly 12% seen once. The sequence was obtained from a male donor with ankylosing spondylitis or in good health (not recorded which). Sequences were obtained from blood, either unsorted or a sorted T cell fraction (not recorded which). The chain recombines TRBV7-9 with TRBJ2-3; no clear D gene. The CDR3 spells CASSTSSTDTQYF. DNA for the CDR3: TGTGCCAGCAGCACCTCTAGCACAGATACGCAGTATTTT. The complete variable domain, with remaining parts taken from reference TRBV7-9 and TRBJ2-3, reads DTGVSQNPRHKITKRGQNVTFRCDPISEHNRLYWYRQTLGQGPEFLTYFQNEAQLEKSRLLSDRFSAERPKGSFSTLEIQRTEQGDSAMYLCASSTSSTDTQYFGPGTRLTVL.